This TCR beta chain was profiled in a study of blood T cell repertoires in COVID-19. This CDR3 has 16 amino acids. In germline, CDR1 is MNHNY, CDR2 SVGAGI (reference sequence). V was clipped by 0 bases and J by 12 bases; unmatched bases: 9. TCRdb keeps only in-frame clones here, not all; method: immunoSEQ multiplex PCR. The top ten hold 2.5% to 3% of the sample, which has around 130,000 clones, about 82% seen once. The sample was peripheral blood. The rearrangement joins TRBV6-6 to TRBJ1-6, with 9 bases matching TRBD1. The receptor was derived from a man between 50 and 59 years old with acute or convalescent COVID-19. This CDR3 reads CASSYSRDRAMRPLHF. The CDR3 coding sequence is TGTGCCAGCAGTTACTCAAGGGACAGGGCTATGCGACCCCTCCACTTT.